The text below deals with one T cell receptor beta chain. Its target is unknown. The entry originates in a study of lymphopenia after photon versus proton radiotherapy. Study outcomes and limitations: Relative stability marked proton patients; photon patients lost diversity and naive cells. After the lymphocyte nadir, photon-treated repertoires showed oligoclonal expansion, especially of CD8+ Temra cells.

Data came from immunoSEQ multiplex PCR; TCRdb stores just in-frame clones and leaves some out. Among around 20,000 clones, roughly 90% were seen once, and the ten largest hold around 1.7%. Between the trimmed V and J ends, which lost 3 bases and 4 bases, there was a span of 11 bases. The germline V gene has CDR1 MDHEN and CDR2 SYDVKM. This CDR3 has 14 amino acids. The chain recombines TRBV28 with TRBJ2-3, with D uncertain. The sequence came from a woman aged 40 to 55 with cholangiocarcinoma. The sequencing used peripheral blood, collected from a patient treated with photon-based radiotherapy. The CDR3 spells CASSFRTSPDTQYF. As DNA, the CDR3 is TGTGCCAGCAGTTTTAGGACGTCGCCAGATACGCAGTATTTT.